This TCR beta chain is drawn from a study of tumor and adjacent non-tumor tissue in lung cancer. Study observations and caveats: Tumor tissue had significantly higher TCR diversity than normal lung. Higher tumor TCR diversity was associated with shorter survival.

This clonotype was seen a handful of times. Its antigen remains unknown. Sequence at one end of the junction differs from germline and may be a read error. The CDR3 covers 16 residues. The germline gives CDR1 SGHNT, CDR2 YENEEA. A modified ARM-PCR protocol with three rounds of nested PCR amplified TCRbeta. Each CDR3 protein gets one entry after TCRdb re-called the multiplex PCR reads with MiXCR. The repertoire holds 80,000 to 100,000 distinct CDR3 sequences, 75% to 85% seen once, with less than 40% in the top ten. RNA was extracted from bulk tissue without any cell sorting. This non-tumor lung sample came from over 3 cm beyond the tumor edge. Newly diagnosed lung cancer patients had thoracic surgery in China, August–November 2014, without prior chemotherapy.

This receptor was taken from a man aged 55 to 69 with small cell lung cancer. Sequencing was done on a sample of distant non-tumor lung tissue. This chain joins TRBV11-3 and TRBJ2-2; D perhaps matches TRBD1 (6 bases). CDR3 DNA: TGTGCCAGTAGCTTAAACTACAGGGTGGACACCGGGGAGCTATTTTTT. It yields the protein CASSLNYRVDTGELFF.